These 4 T cell receptor beta chains were all obtained from the same sample, sequenced in a study of blood T cells in healthy people across ages. Together with a sample-barcoded 5' primer, a J-beta primer mix was included in a second PCR lasting roughly 7 to 11 cycles. MiXCR, applied by TCRdb to the 5' RACE reads, yields one record per CDR3 protein. The table records about 1.7 million distinct CDR3 sequences, 28% of them present only once. Material for sequencing was blood. The receptor set was obtained from a woman aged 30 to 39 in good health.

This clonotype was found a few times. J is TRBJ1-1 and V is TRBV6-5, with 8 nucleotides matching TRBD1. The germline CDR1 and CDR2 sequences are MNHEY and SVGAGI. Trimming removed 7 bases from V and 8 bases from J; junction bases left unmatched: 12. The CDR3 consists of 14 residues. CDR3 protein: CASIPDRELGEAFF. The DNA of the CDR3 is TGTGCCAGCATTCCGGACAGGGAGCTTGGGGAAGCTTTCTTT.

As concerns this clonotype: A far larger clone is a single base away, which makes a read error likely. The chain employs TRBV5-6 and TRBJ2-1; the D is unclear. Germline-derived CDR1 and CDR2 are SGHDT and YYEEEE. The length of the CDR3 is 12 residues. The V end was cut by 3 bases, the J end by 10 bases, with 11 bases between. The CDR3 bases are TGTGCCAGCAGCTCCAACTCCTACGAGCAGTTCTTC. Protein product: CASSSNSYEQFF.

In the case of this clonotype: A much larger clone lies one base from this, so it may be a read error. No conserved phenylalanine or tryptophan ends this CDR3, so it is likely a read error. This chain uses TRBV12-3 or TRBV12-4 with TRBJ2-7; maybe TRBD1 (5 bases). The CDR3 totals 13 residues. The V end was cut by 6 bases, the J end by 5 bases, with 14 bases between. CDR3 nucleotides: TGTGCCAGCAGAGCAAGTTGGGGCGACGAGCAGTACTTA. It specifies CASRASWGDEQYL.

This clonotype was seen a handful of times. The chain couples TRBV11-2 to TRBJ2-4, with D perhaps TRBD1 (5 bases). V was cut by 4 bases and J by 1 base, with 17 bases left in between. The CDR3 consists of 17 residues. CDR1 and CDR2 (germline): SGHAT, FQNNGV. CDR3 residues: CASSSGSGIHAKNIQYF. The CDR3 DNA sequence: TGTGCCAGCAGCTCCGGGTCAGGGATTCATGCCAAAAACATTCAGTACTTC.